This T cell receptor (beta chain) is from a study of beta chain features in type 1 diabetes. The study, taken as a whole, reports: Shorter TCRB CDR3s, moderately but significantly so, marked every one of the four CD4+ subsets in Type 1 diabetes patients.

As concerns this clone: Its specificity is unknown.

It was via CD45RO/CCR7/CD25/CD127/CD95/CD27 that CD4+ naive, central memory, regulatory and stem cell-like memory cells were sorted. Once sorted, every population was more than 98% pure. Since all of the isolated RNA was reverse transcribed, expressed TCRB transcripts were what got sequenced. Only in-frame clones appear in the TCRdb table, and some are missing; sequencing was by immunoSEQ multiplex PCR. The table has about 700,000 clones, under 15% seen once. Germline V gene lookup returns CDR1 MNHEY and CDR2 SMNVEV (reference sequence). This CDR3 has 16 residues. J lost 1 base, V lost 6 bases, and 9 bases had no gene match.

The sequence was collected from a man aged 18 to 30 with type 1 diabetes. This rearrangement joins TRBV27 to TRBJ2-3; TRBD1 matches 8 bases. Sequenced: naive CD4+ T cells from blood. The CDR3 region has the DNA TGTGCCAGCAGCCTTCAGGGGGCTATCGGCACAGATACGCAGTATTTT. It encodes CASSLQGAIGTDTQYF.